This entry describes one T cell receptor (beta chain). Its target antigen remains unknown. No much larger clonotype is one base removed from it; base qualities were not supplied. TCRdb lists the instrument as Illumina HiSeq 2500. TCR beta libraries were prepared by quantitative 5'-RACE with molecular barcodes. Per the authors' processing: To identify disease-linked TCR variants, a new computational method was used, one built on a probabilistic model of VDJ rearrangement. TCRdb ran its own pipeline on the public reads, namely fastp trimming at Q25 and MiXCR clone calling, and kept in-frame beta chains. Each record represents a unique CDR3 protein, reported with the most common genes and DNA among its rows. These V and J calls derive from TCRdb rather than the authors' analysis. The sample table holds 670,000 or so distinct CDR3 sequences, of which around 19% were seen once. The ten largest clonotypes hold around 20% of the sample.

The sample comes from a study of CD8 T cells in ankylosing spondylitis (TCRdb year 2017). As for the study more broadly: The study profiled T cell receptor beta repertoires in healthy donors and ankylosing spondylitis patients to find disease-linked TCR variants. The full study cohort comprised about 23 ankylosing spondylitis patients and around 100 healthy donors. Peripheral blood was sampled, and synovial fluid was also collected from ankylosing spondylitis patients.

Including cysteine and phenylalanine, the CDR3 has 16 amino acids. The sequence is cut down to CDR3 DNA, 48 bases in frame from base 1. Reading the germline V gene (reference sequence) gives CDR1 SEHNR and CDR2 FQNEAQ. V loses 6 bases of germline sequence and J loses 0 bases, and the interval between the two ends is 14 bases. The paper's findings and limits, for the study overall: A CD8+ phenotype was shown by the disease-linked clones, which were found at relatively low frequencies in peripheral blood. A TCR beta motif of about 8 highly homologous amino acid variants appeared characteristic of blood from ankylosing spondylitis patients. Some TCR beta motif variants had previously been reported in synovial fluid and blood of reactive arthritis patients, which suggested common disease-initiation mechanisms. The disease-linked clones were reported to be significantly enriched in matched synovial fluid samples from ankylosing spondylitis patients.

The sequenced sample consisted of blood, either unsorted or a sorted T cell fraction (not recorded which). This receptor was taken from a male donor with ankylosing spondylitis. The chain is assembled from TRBV7-9 and TRBJ2-2; confidence is insufficient to name the D gene. The DNA is as follows: TGTGCCAGCAGTCCCCCCGTGAGCGCGAACACCGGGGAGCTGTTTTTT. The translation is CASSPPVSANTGELFF.